This T cell receptor beta chain was observed in a study of T cell repertoires in cytomegalovirus infection. The overall study: It can be stated that public TCR beta signatures indicated CMV infection as well as a matching HLA type.

This CDR3 contains 15 residues. Trimming removed 5 bases from V and 5 bases from J, with 15 bases in between. Germline V gives CDR1 SEHNR, CDR2 FQNEAQ (reference sequence). This clonotype appeared many times. The antigen is undetermined. Overall study results and limits: HLA-C-restricted CMV-specific TCR beta clonotypes prevailed in the ex vivo response.

TCRdb ran MiXCR on the reads and lists one entry per CDR3 protein. The sample carries over 90,000 distinct CDR3 sequences, approximately 16% recorded once. This receptor was taken from a human donor in good health (CMV status not recorded). Some clones in this sample may be carry-over from other donors' samples. Source material: PBMCs. This chain links TRBV7-9 with TRBJ2-2; perhaps TRBD1 as D (5 bases). CDR3 amino acids: CASSDSNQGTGELFF. DNA for the CDR3: TGTGCCAGCAGCGACAGCAATCAGGGAACCGGGGAGCTGTTTTTT. Based on the CDR3 plus reference TRBV7-9 and TRBJ2-2, the full variable domain is DTGVSQNPRHKITKRGQNVTFRCDPISEHNRLYWYRQTLGQGPEFLTYFQNEAQLEKSRLLSDRFSAERPKGSFSTLEIQRTEQGDSAMYLCASSDSNQGTGELFFGEGSRLTVL.